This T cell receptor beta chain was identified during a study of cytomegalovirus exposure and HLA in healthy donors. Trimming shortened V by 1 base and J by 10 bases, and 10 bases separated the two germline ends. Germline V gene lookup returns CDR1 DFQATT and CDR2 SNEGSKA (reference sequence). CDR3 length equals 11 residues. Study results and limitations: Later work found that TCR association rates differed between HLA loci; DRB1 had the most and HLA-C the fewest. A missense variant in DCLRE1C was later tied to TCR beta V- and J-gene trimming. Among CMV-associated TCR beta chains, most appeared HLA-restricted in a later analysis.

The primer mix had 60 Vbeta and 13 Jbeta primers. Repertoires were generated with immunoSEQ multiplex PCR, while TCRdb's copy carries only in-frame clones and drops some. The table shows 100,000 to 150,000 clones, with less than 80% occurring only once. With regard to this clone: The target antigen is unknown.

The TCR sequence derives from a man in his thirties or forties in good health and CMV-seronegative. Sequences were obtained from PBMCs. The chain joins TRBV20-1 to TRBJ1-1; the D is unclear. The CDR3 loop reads CSARVGPGAFF. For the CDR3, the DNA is TGCAGTGCTAGAGTTGGCCCGGGAGCTTTCTTT.